The 18 T cell receptor beta chains below come from one sample, sequenced in a study of early T cells in non-severe SARS-CoV-2 infection. MiXCR, applied by TCRdb to the 5' RACE reads, yields one record per CDR3 protein. Here the sample spans approximately 48,000 distinct CDR3 sequences, roughly 9.3% being singletons. Sequencing input: whole blood. The receptors come from an adult who was a healthcare worker with PCR-confirmed SARS-CoV-2 infection or an uninfected control (not recorded which).

This clonotype was recorded at least ten times. The chain recombines TRBV9 with TRBJ1-1, with a tentative D call TRBD1 (5 bases). This CDR3 is built from 15 residues. The germline V and J ends were trimmed by 4 bases and 5 bases, with 18 bases remaining between them. Per the germline V gene, CDR1 is SGDLS and CDR2 is YYNGEE. The CDR3: CASSPSGGRRTEAFF. For the CDR3, the DNA is TGTGCCAGCAGCCCCTCCGGGGGGAGACGTACTGAAGCTTTCTTT.

In its sample, this clonotype was seen many times. The chain joins TRBV6-2 or TRBV6-3 to TRBJ2-1; 13 positions match TRBD2. V trimming: 3 bases; J trimming: 0 bases; junction bases outside the gene matches: 8. Per the germline V gene, CDR1 is MNHEY and CDR2 is SVGEGT. This CDR3 has 19 amino acids. The CDR3, as DNA: TGTGCCAGCAGTTATAATGGACTAGCGGGGGAAGGCTCCTACAATGAGCAGTTCTTC. Translating gives CASSYNGLAGEGSYNEQFF.

This clonotype qualifies as medium-sized. This rearrangement joins TRBV28 to TRBJ1-6; 7 positions match TRBD1. The CDR3 covers 16 residues. Germline V gene sequence: CDR1 MDHEN, CDR2 SYDVKM. V was clipped by 7 bases and J by 5 bases; unmatched bases: 11. The CDR3 spells CASTPHTGTDNSPLHF. The CDR3 coding sequence is TGTGCCAGCACTCCCCATACCGGGACAGATAATTCACCCCTCCACTTT.

This clonotype appeared many times. This chain connects TRBV21-1 to TRBJ2-7; TRBD1 is taken as the D call from the table, unchecked against the DNA. TRBV21-1 is recorded as a pseudogene. This CDR3 has 14 residues. The CDR3 protein is CARHPPPGIYEQYF. Here the CDR3 DNA reads TGTGCCAGACATCCACCACCGGGAATCTACGAGCAGTACTTC.

V usage is TRBV5-1 and J usage is TRBJ2-1, with D perhaps matching TRBD1 (5 bases). Trimming took 0 bases from V and 8 from J, leaving 12 bases between them. The CDR3 extends over 14 amino acids. Germline assignment: CDR1 SGHRS and CDR2 YFSETQ. The CDR3 bases are TGCGCCAGCAGCTTGGTCAGGGCAGAGGATGAGCAGTTCTTC. It translates to CASSLVRAEDEQFF.

This clonotype was recorded many times. A read error may account for a junction end that differs from germline. V usage is TRBV15 and J usage is TRBJ1-2, with 7 bases identical to TRBD1. In germline, CDR1 is LNHNV, CDR2 YYDKDF (reference sequence). The CDR3 is made up of 12 amino acids. Written as DNA, the CDR3 is TGTGCCACCAGCAGAGATTACACTGACAGGGACTTC. Its translation: CATSRDYTDRDF.

This clonotype was found many times. The chain links TRBV28 to TRBJ1-2; D gene unclear. This CDR3 contains 14 residues. Per germline, CDR1 MDHEN and CDR2 SYDVKM. The V and J ends lost 7 bases and 2 bases respectively, with 14 bases between them. CDR3 protein: CASTLGTLNYGYTF. DNA of the CDR3: TGTGCCAGCACTTTGGGCACACTGAACTATGGCTACACCTTC.

The sample holds many counts of this clonotype. The V call is TRBV7-2, the J call TRBJ2-5; D is ambiguous. Germline CDR1 SGHTA, CDR2 FQGNSA. V lost 1 base and J 5 bases, leaving 11 bases between the germline ends. The CDR3 contains 14 residues. This CDR3 is CASSLDRVGETQYF. DNA of the CDR3: TGTGCCAGCAGCTTAGATCGGGTGGGGGAGACCCAGTACTTC.

This chain connects TRBV28 to TRBJ1-1; the D gene is possibly TRBD1 (6 bases). The germline V and J ends were trimmed by 4 bases and 11 bases, with 14 bases remaining between them. Germline loops: CDR1 MDHEN, CDR2 SYDVKM. This CDR3 comprises 12 residues. The CDR3 nucleotides read TGTGCCAGCAGTTCCTCCCACAGGGAGGCTTTCTTT. It encodes CASSSSHREAFF.

Comment on this clonotype: A junction end diverges from the germline sequence, so it may reflect a read error. The chain is built from TRBV7-6 and TRBJ2-3; the D gene is possibly TRBD2 (6 bases). Germline lookup yields CDR1 SGHVS and CDR2 FNYEAQ. The CDR3 consists of 15 residues. CDR3 nucleotides: TGTGTCAGCAGCTTAAAAGCTAGCGGCACAGATACGCAGTATTTT. Translated, it gives CVSSLKASGTDTQYF.

This chain joins TRBV6-1 and TRBJ2-1, with D unresolved. With 2 bases removed from V and 9 bases from J, the gap between germline ends came to 11 bases. Germline V CDR1 and CDR2: MNHNS, SASEGT. This CDR3 comprises 13 residues. The CDR3 DNA reads TGTGCCAGCAGTGAAAGGCAAGTGGGTGAGCAGTTCTTC. Protein sequence: CASSERQVGEQFF.

V and J are TRBV28 and TRBJ2-4; D might be TRBD2 (6 bases). The CDR3 sequence is 14 residues long. Germline loops: CDR1 MDHEN, CDR2 SYDVKM. The DNA of the CDR3 is TGTGCAACTCAACGGGCGGGAAACAAAAACATTCAGTACTTC. Translating gives CATQRAGNKNIQYF.

V and J are TRBV7-9 and TRBJ1-4, with D perhaps TRBD1 (6 bases). This CDR3 has 15 amino acids. Germline V gives CDR1 SEHNR, CDR2 FQNEAQ (reference sequence). The V end was cut by 3 bases, the J end by 3 bases, with 11 bases between. The CDR3 bases are TGTGCCAGCAGCTTCACAGGGTCCCCTAATGAAAAACTGTTTTTT. This codes for CASSFTGSPNEKLFF.

The chain joins TRBV29-1 to TRBJ2-3; D might be TRBD2 (6 bases). V lost 6 bases to trimming and J lost 0 bases, with 16 bases between them. This CDR3 region has 15 residues. CDR1 is SQVTM and CDR2 is ANQGSEA in the germline V gene. The DNA for the CDR3 is TGCAGCGTCGAGACTAGAGCGGCTAGCACAGATACGCAGTATTTT. Its protein product is CSVETRAASTDTQYF.

In its sample, this clonotype was seen many times. The chain combines TRBV12-3 or TRBV12-4 with TRBJ2-2; the D is unclear. The CDR3 covers 14 residues. V lost 3 bases to trimming and J lost 4 bases, with 9 bases between them. The CDR3 DNA reads as TGTGCCAGCAGTTTGGGTGAAGTCACCGGGGAGCTGTTTTTT. As protein: CASSLGEVTGELFF.

This clonotype was recorded at least ten times. The genes are TRBV6-2 or TRBV6-3 and TRBJ2-4; D remains unclear. Trimming removed 2 bases at V and 6 bases at J, with 11 bases between. This CDR3 has 14 residues. Germline lookup yields CDR1 MNHEY and CDR2 SVGEGT. The CDR3 here is CASSYNGQLNIQYF. CDR3 sequence (DNA): TGTGCCAGCAGTTACAACGGTCAGTTAAACATTCAGTACTTC.

By share, this clonotype ranks as medium-sized. The rearrangement links TRBV30 to TRBJ2-7; 9 nucleotides match TRBD1. CDR3 length: 13 amino acids. The germline V gene encodes CDR1 GTSNPN and CDR2 SVGIG (reference sequence). The ends lost 1 base at V and 4 bases at J; junction bases unmatched: 2. In nucleotides, the CDR3 is TGTGCCTGGAGTGCGGGACAGGGATACGAGCAGTACTTC. Translation: CAWSAGQGYEQYF.

The chain carries TRBV10-3 and TRBJ2-4; TRBD1 might be the D (5 bases). This CDR3 is 13 amino acids long. V shed 10 bases and J shed 5 bases, with 15 bases lying between them. Germline-derived CDR1 and CDR2 are ENHRY and SYGVKD. CDR3 residues: CATRQGIENIQYF. Here the CDR3 DNA reads TGTGCCACGAGGCAGGGTATCGAAAACATTCAGTACTTC.